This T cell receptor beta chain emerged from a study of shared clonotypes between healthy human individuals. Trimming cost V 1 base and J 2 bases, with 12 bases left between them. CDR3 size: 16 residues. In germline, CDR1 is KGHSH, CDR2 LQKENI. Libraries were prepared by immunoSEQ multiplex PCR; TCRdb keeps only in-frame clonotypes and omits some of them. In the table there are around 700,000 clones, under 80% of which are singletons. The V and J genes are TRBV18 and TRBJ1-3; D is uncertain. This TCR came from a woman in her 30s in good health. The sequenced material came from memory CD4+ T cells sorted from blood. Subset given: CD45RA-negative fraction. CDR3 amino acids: CASSPQGMGAGNTIYF. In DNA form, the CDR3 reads TGTGCCAGCTCACCACAGGGTATGGGTGCTGGAAACACCATATATTTT.